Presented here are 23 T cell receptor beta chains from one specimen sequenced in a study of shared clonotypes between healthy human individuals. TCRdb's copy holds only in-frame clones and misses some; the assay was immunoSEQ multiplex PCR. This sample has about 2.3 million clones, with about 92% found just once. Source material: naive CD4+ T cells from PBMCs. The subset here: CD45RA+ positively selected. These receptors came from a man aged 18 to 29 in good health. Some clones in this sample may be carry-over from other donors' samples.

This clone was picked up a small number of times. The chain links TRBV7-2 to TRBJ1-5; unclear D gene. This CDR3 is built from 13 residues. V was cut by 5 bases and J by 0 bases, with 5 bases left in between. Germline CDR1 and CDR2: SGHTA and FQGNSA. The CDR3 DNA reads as TGTGCCAGCAGCCCACGTAGCAATCAGCCCCAGCATTTT. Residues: CASSPRSNQPQHF.

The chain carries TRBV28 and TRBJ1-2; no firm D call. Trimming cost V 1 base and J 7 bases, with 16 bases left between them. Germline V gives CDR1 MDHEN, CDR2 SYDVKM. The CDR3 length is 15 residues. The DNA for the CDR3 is TGTGCCAGCAGTTTATCCCAGCGGGCCCGTTTTGGCTACACCTTC. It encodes CASSLSQRARFGYTF.

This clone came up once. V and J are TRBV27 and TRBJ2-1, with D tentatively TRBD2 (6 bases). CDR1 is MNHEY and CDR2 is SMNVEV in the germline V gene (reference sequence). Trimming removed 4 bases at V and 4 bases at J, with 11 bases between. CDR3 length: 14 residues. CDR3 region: CASSSDYLYNEQFF. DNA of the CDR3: TGTGCCAGCAGTTCGGACTACCTTTACAATGAGCAGTTCTTC.

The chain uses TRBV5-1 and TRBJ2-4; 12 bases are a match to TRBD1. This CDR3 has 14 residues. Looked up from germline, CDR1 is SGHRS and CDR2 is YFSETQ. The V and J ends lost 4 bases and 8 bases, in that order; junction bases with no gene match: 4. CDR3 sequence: CASSAGTGGDIQYF. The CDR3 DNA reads TGCGCCAGCAGCGCGGGGACAGGGGGCGACATTCAGTACTTC. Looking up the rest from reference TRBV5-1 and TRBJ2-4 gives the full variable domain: KAGVTQTPRYLIKTRGQQVTLSCSPISGHRSVSWYQQTPGQGLQFLFEYFSETQRNKGNFPGRFSGRQFSNSRSEMNVSTLELGDSALYLCASSAGTGGDIQYFGAGTRLSVL.

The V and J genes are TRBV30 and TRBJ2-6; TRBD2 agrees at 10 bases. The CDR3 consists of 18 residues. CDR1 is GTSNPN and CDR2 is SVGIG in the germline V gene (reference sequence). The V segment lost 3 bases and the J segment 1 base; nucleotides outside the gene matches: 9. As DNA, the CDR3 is TGTGCCTGGAGCACGGGACTAGCGAGAGGATCTGGGGCCAACGTCCTGACTTTC. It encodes CAWSTGLARGSGANVLTF.

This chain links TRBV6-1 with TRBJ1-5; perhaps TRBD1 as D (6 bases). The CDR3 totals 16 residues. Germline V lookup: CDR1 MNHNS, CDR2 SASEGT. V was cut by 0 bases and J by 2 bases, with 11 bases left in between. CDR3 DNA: TGTGCCAGCAGTGAAGCGCCGAACAGGGGCAATCAGCCCCAGCATTTT. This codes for CASSEAPNRGNQPQHF.

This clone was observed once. The CDR3 region is CASSSQGGEQYF. The CDR3 DNA reads as TGCGCCAGCAGCTCACAGGGTGGCGAGCAGTACTTC. This chain links TRBV5-1 with TRBJ2-7, with D possibly TRBD1 on 6 matching bases. This CDR3 is built from 12 residues. Germline lookup yields CDR1 SGHRS and CDR2 YFSETQ. V was pared by 3 bases and J by 6 bases, with 10 bases between.

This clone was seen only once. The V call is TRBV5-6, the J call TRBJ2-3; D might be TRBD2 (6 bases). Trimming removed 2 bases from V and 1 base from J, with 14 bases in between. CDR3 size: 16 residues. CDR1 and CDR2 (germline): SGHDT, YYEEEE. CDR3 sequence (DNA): TGTGCCAGCAGCTTTAAGACTAGTTTCGGCACAGATACGCAGTATTTT. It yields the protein CASSFKTSFGTDTQYF.

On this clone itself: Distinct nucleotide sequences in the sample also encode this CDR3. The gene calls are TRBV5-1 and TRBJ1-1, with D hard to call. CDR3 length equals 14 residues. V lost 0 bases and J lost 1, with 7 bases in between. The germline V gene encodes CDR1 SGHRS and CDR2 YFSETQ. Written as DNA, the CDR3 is TGCGCCAGCAGCTTGGAAGGGAGGAACACTGAAGCTTTCTTT. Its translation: CASSLEGRNTEAFF.

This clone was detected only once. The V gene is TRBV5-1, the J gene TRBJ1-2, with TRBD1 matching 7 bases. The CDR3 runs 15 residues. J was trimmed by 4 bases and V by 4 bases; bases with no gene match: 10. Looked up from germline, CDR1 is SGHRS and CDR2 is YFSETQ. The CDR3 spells CASSPEGQTFYGYTF. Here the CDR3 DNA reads TGCGCCAGCAGCCCTGAGGGACAGACCTTCTATGGCTACACCTTC.

CDR3 sequence: CAINADSPLRGEQYF. CDR3 DNA sequence: TGTGCCATCAACGCGGACTCTCCCTTGAGGGGGGAGCAGTACTTC. The genes are TRBV10-3 and TRBJ2-7, with D maybe TRBD1 (6 bases). The length of the CDR3 is 15 residues. Trimming shortened V by 7 bases and J by 7 bases, and 23 bases separated the two germline ends. Germline V lookup: CDR1 ENHRY, CDR2 SYGVKD.

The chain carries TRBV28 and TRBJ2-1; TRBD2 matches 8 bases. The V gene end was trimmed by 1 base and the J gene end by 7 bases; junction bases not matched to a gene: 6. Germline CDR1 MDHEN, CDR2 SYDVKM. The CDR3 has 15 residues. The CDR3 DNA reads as TGTGCCAGCAGTTTATTAAGACTAGCGTATAATGAGCAGTTCTTC. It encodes CASSLLRLAYNEQFF.

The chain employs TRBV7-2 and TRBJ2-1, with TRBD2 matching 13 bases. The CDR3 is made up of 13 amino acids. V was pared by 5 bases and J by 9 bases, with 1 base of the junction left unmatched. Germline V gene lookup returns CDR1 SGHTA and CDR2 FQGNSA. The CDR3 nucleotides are TGTGCCAGCAGCGGGACTAGCGGGACTGAGCAGTTCTTC. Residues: CASSGTSGTEQFF. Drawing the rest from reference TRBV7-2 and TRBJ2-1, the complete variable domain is GAGVSQSPSNKVTEKGKDVELRCDPISGHTALYWYRQSLGQGLEFLIYFQGNSAPDKSGLPSDRFSAERTGGSVSTLTIQRTQQEDSAVYLCASSGTSGTEQFFGPGTRLTVL.

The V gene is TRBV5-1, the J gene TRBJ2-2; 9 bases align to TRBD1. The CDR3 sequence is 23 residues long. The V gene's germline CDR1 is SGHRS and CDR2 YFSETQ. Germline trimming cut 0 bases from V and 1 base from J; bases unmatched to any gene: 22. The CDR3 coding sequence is TGCGCCAGCAGCTTGGGGAGTAGGGGACAGGGACCGTTGGAACGCCTGAACACCGGGGAGCTGTTTTTT. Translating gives CASSLGSRGQGPLERLNTGELFF.

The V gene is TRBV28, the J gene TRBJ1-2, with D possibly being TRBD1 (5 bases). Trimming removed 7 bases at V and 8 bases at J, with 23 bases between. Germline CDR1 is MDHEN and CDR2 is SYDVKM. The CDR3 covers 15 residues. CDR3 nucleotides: TGTGCCAGCACCACCGGGACGGACATATGGTCGGGCTACACCTTC. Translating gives CASTTGTDIWSGYTF.

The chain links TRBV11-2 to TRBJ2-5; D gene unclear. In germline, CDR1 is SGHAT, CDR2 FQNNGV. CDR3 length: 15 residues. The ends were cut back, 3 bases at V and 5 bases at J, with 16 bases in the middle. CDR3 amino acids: CASSFSRPNWETQYF. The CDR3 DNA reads TGTGCCAGCAGCTTTTCTCGCCCGAACTGGGAGACCCAGTACTTC.

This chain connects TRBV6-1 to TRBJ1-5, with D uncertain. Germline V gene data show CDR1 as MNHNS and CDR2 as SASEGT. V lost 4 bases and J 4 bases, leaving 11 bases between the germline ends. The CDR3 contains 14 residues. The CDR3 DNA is TGTGCCAGCAGTGTTAGTGGGCCTAATCAGCCCCAGCATTTT. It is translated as CASSVSGPNQPQHF.

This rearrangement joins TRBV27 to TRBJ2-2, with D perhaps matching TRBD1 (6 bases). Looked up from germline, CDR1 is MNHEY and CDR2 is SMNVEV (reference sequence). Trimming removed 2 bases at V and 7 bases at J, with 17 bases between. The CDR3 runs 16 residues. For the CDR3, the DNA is TGTGCCAGCAGTTTACCGTCAGGGACACGGGGCGGGGAGCTGTTTTTT. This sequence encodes CASSLPSGTRGGELFF.

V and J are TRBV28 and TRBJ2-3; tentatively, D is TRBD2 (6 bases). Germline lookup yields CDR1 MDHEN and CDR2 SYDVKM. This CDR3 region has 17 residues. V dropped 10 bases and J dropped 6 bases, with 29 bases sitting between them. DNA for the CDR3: TGTGCCACGGCGGGGTCCCGGCCTGGGAAAAGAGGGGATACGCAGTATTTT. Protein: CATAGSRPGKRGDTQYF.

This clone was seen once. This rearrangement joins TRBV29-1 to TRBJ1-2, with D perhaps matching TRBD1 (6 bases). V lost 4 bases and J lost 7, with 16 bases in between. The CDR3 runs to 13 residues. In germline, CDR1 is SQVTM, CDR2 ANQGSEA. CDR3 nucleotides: TGCAGCGTTGGACAGGAAAATTACGGTGGCTACACCTTC. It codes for CSVGQENYGGYTF.

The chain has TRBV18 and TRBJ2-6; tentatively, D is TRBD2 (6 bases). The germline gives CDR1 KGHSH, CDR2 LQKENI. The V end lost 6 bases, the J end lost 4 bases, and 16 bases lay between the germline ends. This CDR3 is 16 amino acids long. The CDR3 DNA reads TGTGCCAGCTCCCAGCCGGGGGTCGCGGGGGCCAACGTCCTGACTTTC. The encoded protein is CASSQPGVAGANVLTF.

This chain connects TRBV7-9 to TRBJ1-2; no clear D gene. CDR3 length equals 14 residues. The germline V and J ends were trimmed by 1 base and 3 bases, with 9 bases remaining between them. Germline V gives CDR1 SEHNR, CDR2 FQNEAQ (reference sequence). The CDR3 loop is CASSLGREDYGYTF. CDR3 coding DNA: TGTGCCAGCAGCTTAGGGCGAGAGGACTATGGCTACACCTTC.

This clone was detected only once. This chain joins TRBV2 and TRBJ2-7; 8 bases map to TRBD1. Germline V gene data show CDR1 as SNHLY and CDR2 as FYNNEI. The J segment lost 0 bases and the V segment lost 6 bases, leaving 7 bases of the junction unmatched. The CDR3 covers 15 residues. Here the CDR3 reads CASRAQGATSYEQYF. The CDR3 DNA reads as TGTGCCAGCAGGGCCCAGGGGGCCACCTCCTACGAGCAGTACTTC. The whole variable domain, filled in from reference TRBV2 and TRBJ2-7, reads EPEVTQTPSHQVTQMGQEVILRCVPISNHLYFYWYRQILGQKVEFLVSFYNNEISEKSEIFDDQFSVERPDGSNFTLKIRSTKLEDSAMYFCASRAQGATSYEQYFGPGTRLTVT.